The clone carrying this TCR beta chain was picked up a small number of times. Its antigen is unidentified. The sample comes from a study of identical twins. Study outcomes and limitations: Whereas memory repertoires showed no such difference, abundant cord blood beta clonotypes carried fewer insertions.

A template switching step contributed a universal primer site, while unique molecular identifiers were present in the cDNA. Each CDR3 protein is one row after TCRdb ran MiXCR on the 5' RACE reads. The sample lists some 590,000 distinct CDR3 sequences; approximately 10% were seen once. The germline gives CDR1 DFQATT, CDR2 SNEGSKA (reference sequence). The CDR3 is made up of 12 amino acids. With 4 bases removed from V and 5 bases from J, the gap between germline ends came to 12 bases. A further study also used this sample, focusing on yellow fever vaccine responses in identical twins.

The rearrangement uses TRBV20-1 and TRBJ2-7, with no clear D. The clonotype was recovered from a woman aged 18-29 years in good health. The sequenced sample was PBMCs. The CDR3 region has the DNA TGCAGTGCTACGGGTGCAACCAACGAGCAGTACTTC. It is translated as CSATGATNEQYF.